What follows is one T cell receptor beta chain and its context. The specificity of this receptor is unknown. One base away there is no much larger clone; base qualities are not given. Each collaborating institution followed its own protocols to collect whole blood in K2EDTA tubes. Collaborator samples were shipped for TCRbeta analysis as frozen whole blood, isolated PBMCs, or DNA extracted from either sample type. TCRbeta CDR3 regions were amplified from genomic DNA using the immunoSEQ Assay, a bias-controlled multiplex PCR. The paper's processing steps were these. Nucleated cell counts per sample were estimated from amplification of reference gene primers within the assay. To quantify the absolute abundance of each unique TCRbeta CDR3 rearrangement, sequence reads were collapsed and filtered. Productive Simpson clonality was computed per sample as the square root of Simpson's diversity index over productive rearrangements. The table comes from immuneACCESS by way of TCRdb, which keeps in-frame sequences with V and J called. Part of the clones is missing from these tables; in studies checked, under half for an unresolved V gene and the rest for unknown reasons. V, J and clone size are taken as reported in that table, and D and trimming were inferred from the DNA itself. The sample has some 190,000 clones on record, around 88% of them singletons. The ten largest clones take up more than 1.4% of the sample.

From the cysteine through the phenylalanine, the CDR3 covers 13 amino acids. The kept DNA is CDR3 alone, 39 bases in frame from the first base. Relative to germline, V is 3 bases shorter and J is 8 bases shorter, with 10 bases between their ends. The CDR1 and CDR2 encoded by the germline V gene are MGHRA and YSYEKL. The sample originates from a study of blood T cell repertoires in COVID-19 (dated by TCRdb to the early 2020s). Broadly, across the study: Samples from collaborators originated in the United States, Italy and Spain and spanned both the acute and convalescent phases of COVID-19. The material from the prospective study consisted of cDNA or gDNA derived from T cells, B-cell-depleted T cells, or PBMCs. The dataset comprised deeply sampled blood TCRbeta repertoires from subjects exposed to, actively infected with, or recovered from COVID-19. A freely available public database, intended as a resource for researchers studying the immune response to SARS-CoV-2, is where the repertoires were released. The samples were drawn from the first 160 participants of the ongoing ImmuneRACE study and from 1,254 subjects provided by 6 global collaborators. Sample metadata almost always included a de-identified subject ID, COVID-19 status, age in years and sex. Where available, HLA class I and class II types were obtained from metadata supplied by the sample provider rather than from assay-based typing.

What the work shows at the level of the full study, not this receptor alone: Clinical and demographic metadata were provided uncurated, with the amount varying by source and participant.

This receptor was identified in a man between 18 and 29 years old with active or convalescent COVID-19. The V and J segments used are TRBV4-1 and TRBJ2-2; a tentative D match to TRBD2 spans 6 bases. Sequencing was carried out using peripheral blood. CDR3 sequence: CASSQPGTGELFF. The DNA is TGCGCCAGCAGCCAGCCGGGGACTGGGGAGCTGTTTTTT.